Listed below are T cell receptor beta chains from one sample, sequenced in a study of blood T cell repertoires in COVID-19. Data came from immunoSEQ multiplex PCR; TCRdb stores just in-frame clones and leaves some out. The sample carries roughly 220,000 clones, about nine tenths recorded once. Sequences were obtained from peripheral blood. These receptors came from a man aged 30 to 39 who had recovered from COVID-19. The CDR3 runs from the conserved cysteine through the conserved F or W. A D gene is named only where the DNA matches it firmly. Expanded clones are given a class, and other clones once, few, many or no size at all.

.	TRBV29-1	TRBJ1-4	.	CSVRAGPSNEKLFF	TGCAGCGTCCGAGCAGGCCCGTCTAATGAAAAACTGTTTTTT
.	TRBV3-1/TRBV3-2	TRBJ1-5	.	CASSQDTNQPQHF	TGTGCCAGCAGCCAAGATACAAATCAGCCCCAGCATTTT
.	TRBV9	TRBJ2-1	.	CASIPIGVINEQFF	TGTGCCAGCATTCCCATCGGGGTTATCAATGAGCAGTTCTTC
.	TRBV10-3	TRBJ2-7	few	CAISESEEGAREQYF	TGTGCCATCAGTGAGTCCGAGGAGGGGGCGCGAGAGCAGTACTTC
.	TRBV5-4	TRBJ1-2	.	CASSILQGAYGYTF	TGTGCCAGCAGCATCTTACAGGGTGCCTATGGCTACACCTTC
.	TRBV4-3	TRBJ2-7	.	CASSQDHQTLFYEQYF	TGCGCCAGCAGCCAAGATCACCAGACTCTGTTCTACGAGCAGTACTTC
.	TRBV6-5	TRBJ1-1	.	CASLGGSNTEAFF	TGTGCCAGCTTGGGGGGTTCCAACACTGAAGCTTTCTTT
TRBD2	TRBV2	TRBJ2-5	.	CASSRGLAGLESETQYF	TGTGCCAGCAGTAGGGGACTAGCGGGGTTGGAATCGGAGACCCAGTACTTC
TRBD2	TRBV29-1	TRBJ2-3	.	CSPAVAGVTDTQYF	TGCAGCCCTGCGGTAGCGGGGGTGACAGATACGCAGTATTTT
TRBD1	TRBV5-6	TRBJ2-7	.	CASRKDRGSSYEQYF	TGTGCCAGCAGGAAGGACAGGGGGTCTTCCTACGAGCAGTACTTC
TRBD1	TRBV4-1	TRBJ1-2	few	CASSIPGQGDGYTF	TGCGCCAGCAGTATCCCGGGACAGGGGGACGGCTACACCTTC
.	TRBV7-2	TRBJ2-7	.	CASSLASPGYEQYF	TGTGCCAGCAGCTTAGCTTCTCCAGGCTACGAGCAGTACTTC
TRBD1	TRBV10-3	TRBJ1-5	.	CAISDPGQGNFGNQPQHF	TGTGCCATTAGTGACCCGGGACAGGGGAACTTTGGGAATCAGCCCCAGCATTTT
.	TRBV3-1/TRBV3-2	TRBJ1-3	.	CASSQAGNTIYF	TGTGCCAGCAGCCAAGCGGGAAACACCATATATTTT
.	TRBV27	TRBJ2-2	.	CASSLQGTGELFF	TGTGCCAGCAGTTTACAGGGAACCGGGGAGCTGTTTTTT
TRBD1	TRBV27	TRBJ1-4	.	CASSYHTGGSEKLFF	TGTGCCAGCAGTTATCATACAGGGGGGAGTGAAAAACTGTTTTTT
.	TRBV7-2	TRBJ1-2	.	CASSLDRWEGRDYGYTF	TGTGCCAGCAGCTTAGATCGTTGGGAGGGGAGGGACTATGGCTACACCTTC
.	TRBV5-8	TRBJ1-5	once	CASSLYSRARSNQPQHF	TGTGCCAGCAGCTTGTATAGCAGGGCCCGGAGCAATCAGCCCCAGCATTTT
.	TRBV18	TRBJ2-7	.	CASSPFLSYEQYF	TGTGCCAGCTCACCATTTCTGTCCTACGAGCAGTACTTC
.	TRBV21-1	TRBJ2-7	.	CASSKALLRFCGGSHEQYF	TGTGCCAGCAGCAAAGCCCTTCTTAGATTCTGCGGGGGGTCTCACGAGCAGTACTTC
.	TRBV5-1	TRBJ1-1	.	CASSLARRGNSEAFF	TGCGCCAGCAGCTTGGCCCGACGGGGGAACTCTGAAGCTTTCTTT
.	TRBV6-1	TRBJ1-6	once	CASSVRGGVGNSPLHF	TGTGCCAGCAGTGTTCGGGGGGGCGTCGGTAATTCACCCCTCCACTTT
TRBD1	TRBV10-3	TRBJ2-7	.	CAISDTGTGVFEQYF	TGTGCCATCAGTGATACCGGGACAGGGGTCTTCGAGCAGTACTTC
.	TRBV12-3/TRBV12-4	TRBJ2-2	.	CASSFTTSGELFF	TGTGCCAGCAGCTTTACAACGTCCGGGGAGCTGTTTTTT
TRBD2	TRBV4-3	TRBJ2-3	.	CASSPSGGAPDTQYF	TGCGCCAGCAGCCCGAGCGGGGGGGCCCCAGATACGCAGTATTTT
.	TRBV19	TRBJ2-3	.	CASSGGSDTQYF	TGTGCCAGTAGTGGGGGGTCGGATACGCAGTATTTT
TRBD2	TRBV15	TRBJ2-5	.	CATSRDGTMYTVQSTQYF	TGTGCCACCAGCAGAGACGGGACTATGTACACGGTCCAATCGACCCAGTACTTC
.	TRBV6-5	TRBJ1-2	.	CASTLTGLSDGYTF	TGTGCCAGCACTTTGACAGGTCTTTCAGATGGCTACACCTTC
.	TRBV5-6	TRBJ1-4	.	CASSSLRGGGANEKLFF	TGTGCCAGCAGCTCCCTCAGGGGCGGTGGGGCTAATGAAAAACTGTTTTTT
TRBD2	TRBV3-1/TRBV3-2	TRBJ2-3	.	CASSLSGGTDTQYF	TGTGCCAGCAGCCTAAGCGGGGGGACCGATACGCAGTATTTT
.	TRBV11-2	TRBJ1-1	once	CASSLGPGMGTEAFF	TGTGCCAGCAGCTTAGGGCCGGGGATGGGTACTGAAGCTTTCTTT
.	TRBV4-3	TRBJ1-2	.	CASSQVRAVSYYGYTF	TGCGCCAGCAGCCAAGTCCGAGCCGTTTCATACTATGGCTACACCTTC
TRBD2	TRBV12-5	TRBJ2-3	.	CASRSSGARHTQYF	TGTGCTAGTCGTTCTAGCGGGGCACGGCATACGCAGTATTTT
TRBD2	TRBV29-1	TRBJ2-7	.	CSVRLAGIYEQYF	TGCAGCGTTCGACTAGCGGGGATATACGAGCAGTACTTC
.	TRBV9	TRBJ2-1	.	CASSVESPYNEQFF	TGTGCCAGCAGCGTAGAGAGTCCCTACAATGAGCAGTTCTTC